Each of the 10 T cell receptor beta chains below was sequenced from the same sample in a study of breast tumors, draining lymph nodes, adjacent tissues. Via MiXCR, TCRdb re-called the multiplex PCR reads, giving one row per CDR3 protein. The repertoire holds fewer than 25,000 distinct CDR3 sequences, roughly 40% seen once, with around a quarter in the top ten. Sequenced sample: breast tumor tissue. Receptors were obtained from a female donor with breast cancer. Some clones in this sample may be carry-over from other donors' samples.

This clonotype has at least ten counts. This chain uses TRBV11-2 with TRBJ1-2, with unresolved D. The germline V and J ends were trimmed by 6 bases and 0 bases, with 14 bases remaining between them. The CDR3 is made up of 15 amino acids. Germline V gene lookup returns CDR1 SGHAT and CDR2 FQNNGV. This CDR3 reads CASSFLRGSNYGYTF. The CDR3 coding sequence is TGTGCCAGCAGTTTCCTAAGAGGTTCTAACTATGGCTACACCTTC.

This clonotype was counted ten times or more. This chain connects TRBV5-1 to TRBJ2-1, with TRBD1 matching 9 bases. The J segment lost 1 base and the V segment lost 4 bases, leaving 3 bases of the junction unmatched. Per germline, CDR1 SGHRS and CDR2 YFSETQ. The CDR3 spans 15 residues. The CDR3 sequence: CASSIGTGSYNEQFF. CDR3 coding DNA: TGCGCCAGCAGCATCGGGACAGGGTCCTACAATGAGCAGTTCTTC.

This chain connects TRBV7-9 to TRBJ2-7, with a possible D match to TRBD2 (6 bases). The CDR3 runs 14 residues. V shed 8 bases and J shed 7 bases, with 21 bases lying between them. The germline V gene has CDR1 SEHNR and CDR2 FQNEAQ (reference sequence). CDR3 in amino acids: CASGPGGAFHEQYF. In DNA form, the CDR3 reads TGTGCCAGCGGACCCGGGGGTGCCTTCCATGAGCAGTACTTC.

This clonotype was detected many times. At one of its ends the junction is not consistent with the germline gene, which may arise from a read error. This rearrangement joins TRBV20-1 to TRBJ2-7, with 8 positions matching TRBD2. Germline V gives CDR1 DFQATT, CDR2 SNEGSKA (reference sequence). CDR3 length equals 14 residues. This chain's CDR3 is CSAPTSGGSSEQYF. DNA for the CDR3: TGCAGTGCACCTACAAGCGGGGGCTCCTCCGAGCAGTACTTC.

The CDR3 nucleotides read TGTGCCAGCAGCCAAGACCAGGGACCGTACAATGAGCAGTTCTTC. Amino acids: CASSQDQGPYNEQFF. The V gene is TRBV7-8, the J gene TRBJ2-1; D tentatively fits TRBD1 or TRBD2 (5 bases each). The germline V gene has CDR1 SGHVS and CDR2 FQNEAQ. The CDR3 totals 15 residues. Trimming stripped 5 bases from V and 4 bases from J, with 15 bases between.

This clonotype was counted many times. This chain links TRBV4-3 with TRBJ2-1, with 12 positions matching TRBD2. Germline CDR1 and CDR2: LGHNA and YSLEER. There are 17 residues in the CDR3. V was clipped by 1 base and J by 4 bases; unmatched bases: 5. This CDR3 is CASSQGTSGKAYNEQFF. The CDR3 DNA is TGCGCCAGCAGCCAAGGGACTAGCGGGAAGGCTTACAATGAGCAGTTCTTC.

This clonotype appeared a single time. This chain links TRBV7-8 with TRBJ1-6; TRBD1 matches 9 bases. V lost 1 base and J lost 9; bases outside the gene matches: 13. Germline CDR1 and CDR2: SGHVS and FQNEAQ. This CDR3 comprises 18 residues. The CDR3: CASSLDSGTGYLGSPLHF. In DNA, the CDR3 is TGTGCCAGCAGCTTAGACTCCGGGACAGGGTATTTGGGTTCACCCCTCCACTTT.

The CDR3 DNA is TGCAGCGTTCGAGGACCAGGGACCTACGAGCAGTACTTC. Protein: CSVRGPGTYEQYF. This chain uses TRBV29-1 with TRBJ2-7, with D tentatively TRBD1 (5 bases). The V end was cut by 5 bases, the J end by 2 bases, with 13 bases between. The CDR3 totals 13 residues. Per the germline V gene, CDR1 is SQVTM and CDR2 is ANQGSEA.

This clonotype was recorded at least ten times. The genes are TRBV7-2 and TRBJ1-5; maybe TRBD1 (5 bases). The V and J ends lost 3 bases and 0 bases respectively, with 12 bases between them. The CDR3 has 16 amino acids. CDR1 SGHTA and CDR2 FQGNSA come from the germline V gene. The CDR3 region has the DNA TGTGCCAGCAGCTTCTGGGGCGGCTATAGCAATCAGCCCCAGCATTTT. This translates into CASSFWGGYSNQPQHF. Full variable domain (missing parts from reference TRBV7-2 and TRBJ1-5): GAGVSQSPSNKVTEKGKDVELRCDPISGHTALYWYRQSLGQGLEFLIYFQGNSAPDKSGLPSDRFSAERTGGSVSTLTIQRTQQEDSAVYLCASSFWGGYSNQPQHFGDGTRLSIL.

This clonotype was observed at least ten times. This rearrangement joins TRBV2 to TRBJ1-5; D is unresolved. This CDR3 contains 13 residues. Germline CDR1 SNHLY, CDR2 FYNNEI. Trimming pared 8 bases from V and 6 bases from J, leaving 14 bases between. The CDR3 here is CASCPSRAQPQHF. Here the CDR3 DNA reads TGTGCCAGCTGTCCCTCCCGGGCTCAGCCCCAGCATTTT.